This TCR beta chain emerged from a study of CD8 T cells in ankylosing spondylitis. The study, taken as a whole, reports: Characteristic of ankylosing spondylitis blood, it appeared, was a TCR beta motif comprising eight highly homologous variants. Reactive arthritis synovial fluid and blood were previously reported to contain some motif variants. Researchers reportedly found disease-linked clones significantly enriched in matched ankylosing spondylitis synovial fluid.

With molecular barcodes, quantitative 5'-RACE was used to make the TCR beta libraries. TCRdb re-called the 5' RACE reads through MiXCR, storing one row per CDR3 protein. The sample yields around 30,000 distinct CDR3 sequences, approximately 15% seen once. V was cut by 3 bases and J by 11 bases, with 13 bases left in between. The CDR3 has 13 residues. The sample holds many counts of this clonotype. Its antigen remains unidentified. Sequencing input: blood. This TCR was recovered from a male donor with ankylosing spondylitis or in good health (not recorded which). The chain is built from TRBV12-3 or TRBV12-4 and TRBJ1-4; possibly TRBD1 for D (6 bases). The CDR3 reads CASSFRGPDKLFF. CDR3 sequence (DNA): TGTGCCAGCAGTTTCAGGGGACCGGATAAACTGTTTTTT.